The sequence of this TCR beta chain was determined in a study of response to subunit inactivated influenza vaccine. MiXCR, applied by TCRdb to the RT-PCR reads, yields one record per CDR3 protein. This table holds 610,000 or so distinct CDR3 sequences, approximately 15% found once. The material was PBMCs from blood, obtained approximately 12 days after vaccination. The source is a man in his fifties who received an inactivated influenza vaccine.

Here the CDR3 reads CASSGTSTYYEQYF. The DNA of the CDR3 is TGTGCCAGCAGTGGGACTAGCACCTACTACGAGCAGTACTTC. The V and J genes are TRBV6-1 and TRBJ2-7; 8 positions agree with TRBD2. The CDR3 has 14 residues. V trimming: 4 bases; J trimming: 3 bases; junction bases outside the gene matches: 5. Germline CDR1 is MNHNS and CDR2 is SASEGT.